This T cell receptor (beta chain) was found in a study of T cell repertoires in ileal Crohn's disease. Sequencing used immunoSEQ multiplex PCR; TCRdb keeps in-frame clones, though not all of them. The sample includes some 30,000 clones, roughly 77% of them seen just once. Adults with ileal or ileocolonic Crohn's disease and an indication for resection were eligible. The sample taken for sequencing was ileal tissue. The clonotype comes from an adult with Crohn's disease.

The CDR3 spells CASSIRRRGTEAFF. The CDR3 nucleotides are TGTGCCAGTAGTATCCGGCGACGAGGGACTGAAGCTTTCTTT. The rearrangement joins TRBV19 to TRBJ1-1; no reliable D call. Germline V gene data show CDR1 as LNHDA and CDR2 as SQIVND (reference sequence). The CDR3 consists of 14 residues. Trimming removed 3 bases at V and 5 bases at J, with 13 bases between.